The 27 T cell receptor beta chains presented below share a single source sample, sequenced in a study of T cell responses to AZD1222 COVID-19 vaccine. Assay: immunoSEQ multiplex PCR; the TCRdb copy retains only in-frame clones and omits some. The data contain fewer than 200,000 clones, roughly 92% of them seen just once; the ten biggest clones take up approximately 1.4%. The input for sequencing was peripheral blood, taken on day 0 of AZD1222 vaccination. Receptor source: an adult in good health.

CDR3 DNA: TGCGCCAGCAGCCAAGAAGGTGGAGGGTGGAGCGCTAACTATGGCTACACCTTC. Encoded protein: CASSQEGGGWSANYGYTF. The chain carries TRBV4-3 and TRBJ1-2; no clear D gene. The CDR3 runs to 18 residues. V lost 0 bases and J lost 0, with 17 bases in between. CDR1 is LGHNA, CDR2 YSLEER, per germline.

V usage is TRBV10-3 and J usage is TRBJ1-5; 7 bases map to TRBD1. The CDR3 extends over 16 amino acids. Per germline, CDR1 ENHRY and CDR2 SYGVKD. Unmatched junction bases numbered 13, after V lost 0 bases and J lost 11 bases. The CDR3 loop reads CAISESNGQATRAQHF. The CDR3 DNA reads TGTGCCATCAGTGAGTCGAATGGACAGGCAACTAGGGCCCAGCATTTT.

This rearrangement joins TRBV19 to TRBJ1-5, with D possibly being TRBD1 (5 bases). This CDR3 is 14 amino acids long. CDR1 is LNHDA, CDR2 SQIVND, per germline (reference sequence). V shed 2 bases and J shed 4 bases, with 9 bases lying between them. CDR3 nucleotides: TGTGCCAGTAGTATAACGCAGGGTAATCAGCCCCAGCATTTT. It specifies CASSITQGNQPQHF.

The chain couples TRBV18 to TRBJ1-1; no reliable D call. Trimming left V 3 bases short and J 0 bases short, with 11 bases between. The germline V gene has CDR1 KGHSH and CDR2 LQKENI. This CDR3 contains 15 residues. This chain's CDR3 is CASSPQGRLNTEAFF. The CDR3, as DNA: TGTGCCAGCTCACCCCAAGGACGACTGAACACTGAAGCTTTCTTT.

This clone was found once. This chain joins TRBV7-9 and TRBJ1-2; D is possibly TRBD1 (5 bases). Germline CDR1 reads SEHNR; CDR2 reads FQNEAQ (reference sequence). This CDR3 is built from 13 residues. Between the trimmed V and J ends, which lost 5 bases and 4 bases, there was a span of 11 bases. The DNA for the CDR3 is TGTGCCAGCAGCCCACAGGATCTCTATGGCTACACCTTC. Encoded protein: CASSPQDLYGYTF.

V is TRBV20-1 and J is TRBJ2-1; D is tentatively TRBD1 or TRBD2 (6 bases each). The germline V gene has CDR1 DFQATT and CDR2 SNEGSKA (reference sequence). The CDR3 runs to 14 residues. Trimming removed 3 bases from V and 1 base from J, with 10 bases in between. The chain's CDR3 is CSASGGQSYNEQFF. Written as DNA, the CDR3 is TGCAGTGCTAGTGGGGGGCAGTCCTACAATGAGCAGTTCTTC.

A few counts support this clone. The chain employs TRBV27 and TRBJ1-1; D is possibly TRBD1 (5 bases). CDR1 is MNHEY and CDR2 is SMNVEV in the germline V gene (reference sequence). V was shortened by 4 bases and J by 3 bases, with 15 bases between the two germline ends. The CDR3 runs to 15 residues. CDR3: CASSSGGTGHTEAFF. CDR3 nucleotides: TGTGCCAGCAGTTCCGGTGGGACGGGCCACACTGAAGCTTTCTTT.

Notes on this clone: The sample contains more than one DNA sequence encoding this CDR3. This chain joins TRBV28 and TRBJ2-5, with D perhaps TRBD1 or TRBD2 (6 bases each). Trimming removed 3 bases from V and 5 bases from J, with 10 bases in between. The CDR3 is 13 residues long. The V gene's germline CDR1 is MDHEN and CDR2 SYDVKM. The CDR3 protein is CASSFGGRETQYF. The CDR3 region has the DNA TGTGCCAGCAGTTTCGGGGGCAGGGAGACCCAGTACTTC.

This clone appeared a single time. This sequence joins TRBV4-2 and TRBJ1-5; unclear D gene. This CDR3 has 17 amino acids. CDR1 is LGHNA and CDR2 is YNFKEQ in the germline V gene. V gave up 0 bases and J gave up 5 bases, with 17 bases separating them. CDR3 sequence: CASSQDAQARRDQPQHF. DNA for the CDR3: TGTGCCAGCAGCCAAGACGCCCAAGCTAGGAGGGATCAGCCCCAGCATTTT.

This clone was detected only once. The chain combines TRBV30 with TRBJ2-2, with 12 bases fitting TRBD1. CDR3 length equals 22 residues. J was trimmed by 5 bases and V by 1 base; bases with no gene match: 23. Per the germline V gene, CDR1 is GTSNPN and CDR2 is SVGIG (reference sequence). In DNA, the CDR3 is TGTGCCTGGAGTGGGGACAGGAGTTTTGTGGGGACAGGGGGCGATGGAACCGGGGAGCTGTTTTTT. Amino acid sequence: CAWSGDRSFVGTGGDGTGELFF.

The chain employs TRBV29-1 and TRBJ1-2; tentatively, D is TRBD1 (6 bases). Looked up from germline, CDR1 is SQVTM and CDR2 is ANQGSEA. The CDR3 sequence is 15 residues long. V dropped 6 bases and J dropped 2 bases, with 19 bases sitting between them. The CDR3 spells CSVPRRGTSNYGYTF. CDR3 nucleotides: TGCAGCGTCCCTCGGAGGGGGACATCGAACTATGGCTACACCTTC. Full variable domain (missing parts from reference TRBV29-1 and TRBJ1-2): SAVISQKPSRDICQRGTSLTIQCQVDSQVTMMFWYRQQPGQSLTLIATANQGSEATYESGFVIDKFPISRPNLTFSTLTVSNMSPEDSSIYLCSVPRRGTSNYGYTFGSGTRLTVV.

The genes are TRBV7-2 and TRBJ2-7; TRBD1 matches 10 bases. Germline assignment: CDR1 SGHTA and CDR2 FQGNSA. This CDR3 has 14 amino acids. V shed 5 bases, J shed 5 bases, and the junction held 6 bases outside the gene matches. The CDR3 coding sequence is TGTGCCAGCAGCCGGGACAGGGGAACCCACGAGCAGTACTTC. This translates into CASSRDRGTHEQYF.

The chain combines TRBV10-3 with TRBJ2-5, with D hard to call. V was pared by 3 bases and J by 1 base, with 12 bases between. The CDR3 extends over 15 amino acids. The germline V gene encodes CDR1 ENHRY and CDR2 SYGVKD. This chain's CDR3 is CAISERQQIQETQYF. For the CDR3, the DNA is TGTGCCATCAGTGAACGGCAGCAAATCCAAGAGACCCAGTACTTC.

The chain uses TRBV5-1 and TRBJ2-1; D might be TRBD1 or TRBD2, each matching 6 bases. The CDR3 has 17 residues. Germline lookup yields CDR1 SGHRS and CDR2 YFSETQ. The V end was cut by 4 bases, the J end by 1 base, with 18 bases between. The CDR3 DNA is TGCGCCAGCAGCCCGGGGGCTGGACAGATTTCCTACAATGAGCAGTTCTTC. Translating gives CASSPGAGQISYNEQFF.

The rearrangement links TRBV29-1 to TRBJ2-3, with D possibly matching TRBD2 (5 bases). Trimming left V 5 bases short and J 2 bases short, with 11 bases between. Germline loops: CDR1 SQVTM, CDR2 ANQGSEA. The CDR3 contains 13 residues. The CDR3 loop is CSVSSGNTDTQYF. The CDR3 DNA follows: TGCAGCGTTTCATCGGGGAACACAGATACGCAGTATTTT.

This chain uses TRBV14 with TRBJ2-1; 9 positions agree with TRBD2. The germline CDR1 and CDR2 sequences are SGHDN and FVKESK. J gave up 5 bases and V 7 bases, and 6 bases lay outside the gene matches. This CDR3 is built from 14 residues. CDR3 amino acids: CASNAGGLNNEQFF. In DNA form, the CDR3 reads TGTGCCAGCAACGCGGGGGGGTTGAACAATGAGCAGTTCTTC.

V is TRBV6-5 and J is TRBJ2-6; perhaps D is TRBD1 or TRBD2 (5 bases each). Trimming removed 0 bases at V and 2 bases at J, with 8 bases between. This CDR3 is built from 16 residues. Per germline, CDR1 MNHEY and CDR2 SVGAGI. The CDR3 nucleotides are TGTGCCAGCAGTTACTCTAGGGACCCTGGGGCCAACGTCCTGACTTTC. It encodes CASSYSRDPGANVLTF.

V usage is TRBV7-9 and J usage is TRBJ2-3; no definite D call. The V end lost 6 bases, the J end lost 1 base, and 14 bases lay between the germline ends. The CDR3 consists of 15 residues. In germline, CDR1 is SEHNR, CDR2 FQNEAQ (reference sequence). CDR3 protein: CASSSAQVRTDTQYF. The CDR3 DNA reads TGTGCCAGCAGTTCTGCTCAGGTACGCACAGATACGCAGTATTTT. The whole variable domain, filled in from reference TRBV7-9 and TRBJ2-3, reads DTGVSQNPRHKITKRGQNVTFRCDPISEHNRLYWYRQTLGQGPEFLTYFQNEAQLEKSRLLSDRFSAERPKGSFSTLEIQRTEQGDSAMYLCASSSAQVRTDTQYFGPGTRLTVL.

DNA of the CDR3: TGTGCCAGCAGCTCCCGACAGGGTGGAACCGGGGAGCTGTTTTTT. This translates into CASSSRQGGTGELFF. The chain recombines TRBV7-9 with TRBJ2-2; 7 bases match TRBD1. Germline V gene sequence: CDR1 SEHNR, CDR2 FQNEAQ (reference sequence). The CDR3 loop spans 15 amino acids. The J segment lost 5 bases and the V segment lost 4 bases, leaving 7 bases of the junction unmatched.

The chain is built from TRBV5-4 and TRBJ1-1; no definite D call. V was trimmed by 0 bases and J by 0 bases, leaving 6 bases between them. The germline gives CDR1 SGHNT, CDR2 YYREEE (reference sequence). The CDR3 has 14 residues. CDR3 sequence: CASSLAQLNTEAFF. CDR3 coding DNA: TGTGCCAGCAGCTTGGCACAGCTGAACACTGAAGCTTTCTTT.

The chain employs TRBV20-1 and TRBJ1-2; D ambiguous. Deletions cut 5 bases from V and 0 bases from J, with 4 bases between. The CDR3 is 11 amino acids. Germline V gene lookup returns CDR1 DFQATT and CDR2 SNEGSKA (reference sequence). The CDR3 sequence is CSAQANYGYTF. The CDR3 DNA reads as TGCAGTGCTCAGGCTAACTATGGCTACACCTTC.

This chain uses TRBV5-5 with TRBJ1-6; unclear D gene. V was clipped by 4 bases and J by 6 bases, with 14 bases between them. The CDR3 has 15 amino acids. Germline CDR1 SGHKS, CDR2 YYEKEE (reference sequence). Here the CDR3 DNA reads TGTGCCAGCAGCGACCTCCGGACTGGTAATTCACCCCTCCACTTT. Its protein product is CASSDLRTGNSPLHF.

In its sample, this clone was seen once. The chain links TRBV27 to TRBJ1-2; TRBD1 is a possible D gene (5 bases). CDR3 length: 14 residues. Germline V lookup: CDR1 MNHEY, CDR2 SMNVEV (reference sequence). V dropped 4 bases and J dropped 8 bases, with 17 bases sitting between them. The CDR3 here is CASSYTRQSGGYTF. CDR3 bases: TGTGCCAGCAGTTATACTCGACAGTCCGGGGGCTACACCTTC.

The V call is TRBV28, the J call TRBJ1-1; D is unresolved. This CDR3 spans 15 amino acids. Germline CDR1 reads MDHEN; CDR2 reads SYDVKM. V was trimmed by 1 base and J by 0 bases, leaving 9 bases between them. The CDR3 nucleotides read TGTGCCAGCAGTTTATATGGGGTATTGAACACTGAAGCTTTCTTT. This gives the protein CASSLYGVLNTEAFF.

This chain connects TRBV20-1 to TRBJ1-5, with a possible D match to TRBD1 (5 bases). V was trimmed by 3 bases and J by 0 bases, leaving 9 bases between them. This CDR3 has 14 amino acids. Germline assignment: CDR1 DFQATT and CDR2 SNEGSKA (reference sequence). CDR3 in amino acids: CSASPRASNQPQHF. The CDR3 DNA is TGCAGTGCTAGTCCCAGGGCTAGCAATCAGCCCCAGCATTTT.

V and J are TRBV7-9 and TRBJ1-1; weak D call: TRBD1 (5 bases). Deletions cut 1 base from V and 1 base from J, with 19 bases between. Germline V gene sequence: CDR1 SEHNR, CDR2 FQNEAQ (reference sequence). The length of the CDR3 is 18 residues. CDR3 loop: CASSLVPARGLGNTEAFF. The CDR3 DNA sequence: TGTGCCAGCAGCTTAGTTCCCGCCCGGGGCCTGGGGAACACTGAAGCTTTCTTT. Drawing the rest from reference TRBV7-9 and TRBJ1-1, the complete variable domain is DTGVSQNPRHKITKRGQNVTFRCDPISEHNRLYWYRQTLGQGPEFLTYFQNEAQLEKSRLLSDRFSAERPKGSFSTLEIQRTEQGDSAMYLCASSLVPARGLGNTEAFFGQGTRLTVV.

The rearrangement joins TRBV6-5 to TRBJ1-2; 7 bases match TRBD1. V was clipped by 0 bases and J by 7 bases; unmatched bases: 8. The CDR3 length is 15 residues. CDR1 and CDR2 (germline): MNHEY, SVGAGI. The CDR3 DNA reads TGTGCCAGCAGTTACTCGGGACAGAGTGGGTTTGGCTACACCTTC. Its translation: CASSYSGQSGFGYTF.